This is a list of T cell receptor beta chains from one sample in a study of T cell repertoires in cytomegalovirus infection. TCRdb fed the reads into MiXCR, producing one record per CDR3 protein. The sample has approximately 180,000 distinct CDR3 sequences; approximately 9.6% are singletons. The sequenced sample was PBMCs. The receptors stem from a human donor in good health (CMV status not recorded). Some clones in this sample may be carry-over from other donors' samples. The CDR3 runs from the conserved cysteine through the conserved F or W. D genes are given only for firm matches. Only part of the rows carry a size: once, few, many, or a class if the clone is expanded.

d_gene	abundance	v_gene	j_gene	CDR3aa	CDR3nt
NA	NA	TRBV5-4	TRBJ2-7	CASSLGGKFSEQYF	TGTGCCAGCAGCTTGGGGGGGAAGTTCTCCGAGCAGTACTTC
NA	few	TRBV20-1	TRBJ1-2	CSARELGAGYGYTF	TGCAGTGCTAGAGAATTGGGGGCTGGCTATGGCTACACCTTC
TRBD2	NA	TRBV2	TRBJ2-1	CASRGTSGKANEQFF	TGTGCCAGCAGGGGAACTAGCGGGAAGGCCAACGAGCAGTTCTTC
NA	few	TRBV12-3/TRBV12-4	TRBJ1-2	CASSMGHPNYGYTF	TGTGCCAGTTCCATGGGACACCCTAACTATGGCTACACCTTC
TRBD2	few	TRBV5-4	TRBJ2-1	CASSTTGGVDNEQFF	TGTGCCAGCAGCACGACGGGAGGAGTAGACAATGAGCAGTTCTTC
NA	many	TRBV7-2	TRBJ2-7	CASSPRDGGPYEQYF	TGTGCCAGCAGCCCTCGGGACGGGGGGCCCTACGAGCAGTACTTC
TRBD1	many	TRBV6-2/TRBV6-3	TRBJ1-1	CASSDGTGTQIGEAFF	TGTGCCAGCAGTGACGGGACAGGGACCCAAATAGGTGAAGCTTTCTTT
TRBD1	many	TRBV10-3	TRBJ1-2	CAITGTASNGYTF	TGTGCCATCACAGGGACAGCCTCAAACGGCTACACCTTC
NA	many	TRBV7-2	TRBJ2-3	CASSLDRIADTQYF	TGTGCCAGCAGCTTAGACAGGATCGCAGATACGCAGTATTTT
TRBD1	NA	TRBV12-3/TRBV12-4	TRBJ1-6	CASSPQTGASPLHF	TGTGCCAGCAGTCCACAGACAGGGGCTTCACCCCTCCACTTT
TRBD1	many	TRBV7-2	TRBJ2-7	CASSLGAQGAREQYF	TGTGCCAGCAGCTTAGGGGCACAGGGGGCGCGGGAGCAGTACTTC
NA	many	TRBV7-2	TRBJ2-1	CASSSSARAYNEQFF	TGTGCCAGCAGCTCCTCCGCGAGGGCTTACAATGAGCAGTTCTTC
NA	many	TRBV5-6	TRBJ1-1	CASSLSGVSEAFF	TGTGCCAGCAGCTTGTCAGGGGTATCTGAAGCTTTCTTT
TRBD1	many	TRBV7-6	TRBJ1-1	CASSSRGTGGVGTEAFF	TGTGCCAGCAGCTCTCGGGGGACAGGGGGAGTTGGGACTGAAGCTTTCTTT
NA	NA	TRBV3-1	TRBJ1-1	CASGEGHTEAFF	TGTGCCAGCGGAGAGGGACACACTGAAGCTTTCTTT
NA	many	TRBV7-3	TRBJ2-1	CASSLADRSGEQFF	TGTGCCAGCAGCTTAGCCGATCGGTCGGGGGAGCAGTTCTTC
NA	many	TRBV7-2	TRBJ1-2	CASSLVGGGNYGYTF	TGTGCCAGCAGCTTAGTGGGGGGGGGGAACTATGGCTACACCTTC
NA	many	TRBV28	TRBJ2-1	CASTRTGEQFF	TGTGCCAGCACAAGAACGGGTGAGCAGTTCTTC
NA	many	TRBV5-1	TRBJ1-1	CASSPLGGRNTEAFF	TGCGCCAGCAGCCCCCTGGGAGGGAGGAACACTGAAGCTTTCTTT
NA	few	TRBV4-3	TRBJ1-5	CASSQEHVGVRQPQHF	TGCGCCAGCAGCCAAGAACATGTAGGGGTTCGGCAGCCCCAGCATTTT
NA	NA	TRBV2	TRBJ1-1	CASSEALRDTEAFF	TGTGCCAGCAGTGAAGCGCTTAGGGACACTGAAGCTTTCTTT
TRBD1	many	TRBV7-9	TRBJ2-5	CASSLVARQGVEETQYF	TGTGCCAGCAGCTTAGTAGCAAGACAGGGGGTGGAGGAGACCCAGTACTTC
TRBD1	few	TRBV7-2	TRBJ2-7	CASSIIGQGDEQYF	TGTGCCAGCAGCATAATCGGACAGGGTGACGAGCAGTACTTC
NA	many	TRBV11-2	TRBJ2-2	CASSLWRANTGELFF	TGTGCCAGCAGCTTATGGAGGGCGAACACCGGGGAGCTGTTTTTT
NA	many	TRBV29-1	TRBJ2-5	CSVDLAQETQYF	TGCAGCGTAGATCTAGCCCAAGAGACCCAGTACTTC
TRBD1	few	TRBV2	TRBJ2-1	CASTSDRVGNEQFF	TGTGCCAGCACTTCGGACAGGGTTGGCAATGAGCAGTTCTTC
TRBD2	many	TRBV28	TRBJ2-5	CASSVEREALETQYF	TGTGCCAGTTCGGTCGAGCGGGAGGCTTTAGAGACCCAGTACTTC
NA	NA	TRBV19	TRBJ1-1	CASSILAEAFF	TGTGCCAGTAGTATTTTGGCTGAAGCTTTCTTT
NA	many	TRBV28	TRBJ2-7	CASIGLLDLEQYF	TGTGCCAGCATCGGACTGCTTGACCTTGAGCAGTACTTC
TRBD1	NA	TRBV20-1	TRBJ1-1	CSARDTFRGLSTEAFF	TGCAGTGCTAGAGATACCTTCAGGGGGCTTAGCACTGAAGCTTTCTTT
TRBD2	NA	TRBV7-9	TRBJ2-1	CASSLPLRLAGGNEQFF	TGTGCCAGCAGCTTACCCCTTCGACTAGCGGGGGGGAATGAGCAGTTCTTC
NA	many	TRBV15	TRBJ2-1	CATSRGSSLEFF	TGTGCCACCAGCAGAGGTTCTAGCCTTGAGTTCTTC
NA	many	TRBV28	TRBJ2-7	CASSLFLVRSSYEQYF	TGTGCCAGCAGTTTATTTCTGGTAAGAAGCTCCTACGAGCAGTACTTC
TRBD2	many	TRBV29-1	TRBJ2-7	CSVVLTGLAGRYSYEQYF	TGCAGCGTTGTCTTGACTGGATTAGCGGGAAGGTATTCCTACGAGCAGTACTTC